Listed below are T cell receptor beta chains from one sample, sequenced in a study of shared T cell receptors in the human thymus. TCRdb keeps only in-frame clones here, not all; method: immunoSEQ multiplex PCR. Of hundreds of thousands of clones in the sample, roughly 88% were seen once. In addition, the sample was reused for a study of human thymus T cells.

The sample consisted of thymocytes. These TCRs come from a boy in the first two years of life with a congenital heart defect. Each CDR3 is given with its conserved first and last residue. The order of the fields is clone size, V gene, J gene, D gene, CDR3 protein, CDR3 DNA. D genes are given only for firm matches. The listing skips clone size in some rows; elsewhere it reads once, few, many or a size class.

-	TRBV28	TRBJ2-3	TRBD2	CASSLPTPAGGPGPRNTQYF	TGTGCCAGCAGTCTTCCGACCCCAGCGGGAGGGCCCGGCCCCCGCAATACGCAGTATTTT
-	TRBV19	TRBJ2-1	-	CASSIVRSSYNEQFF	TGTGCCAGTAGTATAGTTAGGAGCTCCTACAATGAGCAGTTCTTC
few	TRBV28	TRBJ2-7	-	CASSFAGTPRDEQYF	TGTGCCAGCAGTTTTGCGGGGACCCCCCGGGACGAGCAGTACTTC
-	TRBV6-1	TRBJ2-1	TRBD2	CASRRELAGRGEQFF	TGTGCCAGCAGGCGGGAGCTAGCGGGTAGAGGTGAGCAGTTCTTC
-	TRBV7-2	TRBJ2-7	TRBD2	CASSLGAHTGTRPYEQYF	TGTGCCAGCAGCTTAGGGGCGCATACCGGGACTAGACCCTACGAGCAGTACTTC
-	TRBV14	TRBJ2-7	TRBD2	CASSLQGRWTGGREQYF	TGTGCCAGCAGCCTTCAGGGTCGGTGGACGGGAGGTCGCGAGCAGTACTTC
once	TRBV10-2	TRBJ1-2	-	CASSGQARFLQSYGYTF	TGCGCCAGCAGTGGGCAGGCCCGTTTTCTTCAGTCATATGGCTACACCTTC
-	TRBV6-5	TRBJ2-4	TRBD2	CASSLGLAFKNIQYF	TGTGCCAGCAGTCTGGGACTAGCCTTCAAAAACATTCAGTACTTC
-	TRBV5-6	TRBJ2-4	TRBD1	CASSFGTGVAKNIQYF	TGTGCCAGCAGCTTCGGGACAGGGGTTGCCAAAAACATTCAGTACTTC
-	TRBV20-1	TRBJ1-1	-	CSASNTEAFF	TGCAGTGCCTCGAACACTGAAGCTTTCTTT
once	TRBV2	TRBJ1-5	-	CASSDSDSYSNQPQHF	TGTGCCAGCAGTGACTCGGACAGTTATAGCAATCAGCCCCAGCATTTT
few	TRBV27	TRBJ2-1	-	CASSGWAPPNEQFF	TGTGCCAGCAGTGGATGGGCGCCTCCCAATGAGCAGTTCTTC
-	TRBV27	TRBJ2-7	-	CASSPRDNYEQYF	TGTGCCAGCAGTCCCAGGGACAACTACGAGCAGTACTTC
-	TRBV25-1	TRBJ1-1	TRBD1	CASSRQGGNTEAFF	TGTGCCAGCAGCCGACAGGGGGGGAACACTGAAGCTTTCTTT
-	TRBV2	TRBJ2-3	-	CGIHRETSWYF	TGTGGTATTCATCGGGAGACCTCCTGGTATTTT
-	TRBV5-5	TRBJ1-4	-	CASSLLFLTNEKLFF	TGTGCCAGCAGCTTGTTGTTCCTTACTAATGAAAAACTGTTTTTT
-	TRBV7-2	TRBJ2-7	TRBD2	CASSLADGRVLPFYEQYF	TGTGCCAGCAGCTTAGCGGACGGGAGGGTCCTCCCTTTTTACGAGCAGTACTTC
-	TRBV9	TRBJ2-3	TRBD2	CASSLTSGRPDTQYF	TGTGCCAGCAGCCTTACTAGCGGGAGACCAGATACGCAGTATTTT
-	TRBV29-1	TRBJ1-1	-	CSVRGGRSEAFF	TGCAGCGTTCGGGGGGGGAGATCTGAAGCTTTCTTT
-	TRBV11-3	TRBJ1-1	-	CASSLAPRSAGEAFF	TGTGCCAGCAGCTTAGCGCCCCGGTCAGCGGGTGAAGCTTTCTTT
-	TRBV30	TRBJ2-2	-	CAWPRDTYTGELFF	TGTGCCTGGCCCCGGGACACTTACACCGGGGAGCTGTTTTTT
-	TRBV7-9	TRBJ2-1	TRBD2	CASSLGSGMLVHNEQFF	TGTGCCAGCAGCTTAGGAAGCGGGATGCTTGTCCACAATGAGCAGTTCTTC
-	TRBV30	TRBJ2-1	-	CAWSDYLSSYNEQFF	TGTGCCTGGAGTGACTACCTTAGCTCCTACAATGAGCAGTTCTTC
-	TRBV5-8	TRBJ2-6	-	CASSSGTRIFSGANVLTF	TGTGCCAGCAGCTCCGGGACACGTATTTTCTCTGGGGCCAACGTCCTGACTTTC
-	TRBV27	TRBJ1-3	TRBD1	CASSRQGASGNTIYF	TGTGCCAGCAGTCGACAGGGGGCATCTGGAAACACCATATATTTT
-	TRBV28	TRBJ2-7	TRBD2	CASSYGGTSEVYEQYF	TGTGCCAGCAGTTATGGGGGGACTAGCGAGGTCTACGAGCAGTACTTC
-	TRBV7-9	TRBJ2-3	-	CASSLARQVLTDTQYF	TGTGCCAGCAGCTTAGCGCGACAGGTCCTCACAGATACGCAGTATTTT
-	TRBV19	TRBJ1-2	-	CASSSVASYGYTF	TGTGCCAGTAGTAGCGTAGCGAGCTATGGCTACACCTTC
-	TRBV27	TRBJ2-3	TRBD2	CASSRTGGDTQYF	TGTGCCAGCAGCCGAACGGGGGGAGATACGCAGTATTTT
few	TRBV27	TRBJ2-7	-	CASPPLNLGGVYEQYF	TGTGCCAGCCCCCCTCTTAATTTAGGGGGGGTCTACGAGCAGTACTTC
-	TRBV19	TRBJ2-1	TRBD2	CASLSGREDEQFF	TGTGCCAGCCTTAGCGGGAGGGAGGATGAGCAGTTCTTC
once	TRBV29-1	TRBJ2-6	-	CSVGDRAGNSGANVLTF	TGCAGCGTCGGTGACAGGGCGGGAAACTCTGGGGCCAACGTCCTGACTTTC
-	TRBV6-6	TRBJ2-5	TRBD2	CASSPSGRAVEETQYF	TGTGCCAGCAGCCCTAGCGGGAGGGCCGTTGAAGAGACCCAGTACTTC
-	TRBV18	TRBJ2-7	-	CASSPQTDRWGSYEQYF	TGTGCCAGCTCACCCCAGACTGACAGGTGGGGATCCTACGAGCAGTACTTC
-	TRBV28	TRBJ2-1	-	CASSLGGREQFF	TGTGCCAGCAGTTTAGGAGGGCGTGAGCAGTTCTTC
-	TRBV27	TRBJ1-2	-	CASSSTPPGGYTF	TGTGCCAGCAGTTCAACCCCACCGGGGGGCTACACCTTC
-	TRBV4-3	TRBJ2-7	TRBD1	CASSRGQGANEQYF	TGCGCCAGCAGCCGGGGACAGGGGGCAAACGAGCAGTACTTC
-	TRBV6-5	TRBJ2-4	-	CASRPGGAKNIQYF	TGTGCCAGCAGGCCCGGCGGGGCCAAAAACATTCAGTACTTC
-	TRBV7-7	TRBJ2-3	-	CASSLGQGSTDTQYF	TGTGCCAGCAGCTTAGGGCAGGGGAGCACAGATACGCAGTATTTT
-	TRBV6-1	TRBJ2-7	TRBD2	CASSDTPFSSGSAYEQYF	TGTGCCAGCAGTGACACACCCTTTTCTAGCGGGAGTGCCTACGAGCAGTACTTC
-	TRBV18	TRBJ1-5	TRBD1	CASSPVGDRGYSNQPQHF	TGTGCCAGCTCCCCGGTGGGGGACAGGGGGTATAGCAATCAGCCCCAGCATTTT
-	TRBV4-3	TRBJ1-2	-	CASSQGGRKDYGYTF	TGCGCCAGCAGCCAAGGGGGCAGGAAAGACTATGGCTACACCTTC
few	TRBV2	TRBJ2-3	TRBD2	CASSGITSGDSTDTQYF	TGTGCCAGCAGTGGGATAACTAGCGGGGATAGCACAGATACGCAGTATTTT
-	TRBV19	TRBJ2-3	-	CASSMGLGRGDTQYF	TGTGCCAGTAGTATGGGATTGGGGAGAGGGGATACGCAGTATTTT
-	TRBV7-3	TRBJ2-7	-	CASSLTALSERQYF	TGTGCCAGCAGCTTAACAGCCCTGAGCGAGCGGCAGTACTTC
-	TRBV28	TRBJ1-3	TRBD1	CASSPGQGRNTIYF	TGTGCCAGCAGTCCGGGACAGGGGAGAAACACCATATATTTT
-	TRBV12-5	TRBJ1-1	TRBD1	CASGLSLGQVNTEAFF	TGTGCTAGTGGTTTGTCTCTGGGACAGGTGAACACTGAAGCTTTCTTT
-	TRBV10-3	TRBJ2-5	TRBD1	CAIRDRVWETQYF	TGTGCCATCAGGGACAGGGTCTGGGAGACCCAGTACTTC
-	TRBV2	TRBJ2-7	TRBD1	CASSGTGGTYEQYF	TGTGCCAGCTCTGGGACAGGGGGCACCTACGAGCAGTACTTC
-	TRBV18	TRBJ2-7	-	CASSPGGHSYEQYF	TGTGCCAGCTCACCAGGCGGACACTCCTACGAGCAGTACTTC
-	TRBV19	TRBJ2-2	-	CAGSQGTGELFF	TGTGCCGGTTCACAGGGTACCGGGGAGCTGTTTTTT
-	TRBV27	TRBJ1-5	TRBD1	CASSLTQTGNNQPQHF	TGTGCCAGCAGTTTAACCCAGACAGGGAACAATCAGCCCCAGCATTTT
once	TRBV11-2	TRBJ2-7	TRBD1	CASSLAAGTGHYEQYF	TGTGCCAGCAGCTTAGCTGCCGGGACAGGGCATTACGAGCAGTACTTC
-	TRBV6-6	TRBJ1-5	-	CASSYTGFQPQHF	TGTGCCAGCAGTTATACAGGGTTTCAGCCCCAGCATTTT
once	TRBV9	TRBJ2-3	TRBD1	CASSGERGRGVADTQYF	TGTGCCAGCAGCGGAGAGAGGGGGCGCGGAGTTGCAGATACGCAGTATTTT